This is a list of T cell receptor beta chains from one sample in a study of T cell responses to AZD1222 COVID-19 vaccine. Using immunoSEQ multiplex PCR, the repertoire was profiled, and TCRdb retains in-frame clones only, with some absent. In the table there are some 120,000 clones, approximately 84% of which are singletons. Sequencing used peripheral blood, obtained on day 0 of AZD1222 vaccination. The source of these receptors is an adult in good health. The CDR3 runs from the conserved cysteine through the conserved F or W. The order of the fields is V gene, J gene, clone size, D gene, CDR3 DNA, CDR3 protein. The D gene is left open where the match is weak. Rows may omit the clone size; those that give it use once, few, many or a size class.

TRBV19,TRBJ1-2,NA,NA,TGTGCCAGCCGGGAGGTCGGCTATTACGACTATGGCTACACCTTC,CASREVGYYDYGYTF
TRBV28,TRBJ1-5,NA,NA,TGTGCCAGCAGTTTGGATCAGCCCCAGCATTTT,CASSLDQPQHF
TRBV19,TRBJ1-1,NA,NA,TGTGCCAGTAGCCCCGGGACCGTGAACACTGAAGCTTTCTTT,CASSPGTVNTEAFF
TRBV30,TRBJ1-1,few,NA,TGTGCCTGGAGTGCCCGGGAGAACACTGAAGCTTTCTTT,CAWSARENTEAFF
TRBV7-2,TRBJ2-3,NA,NA,TGTGCCAGCAGCTGGGTGGATACGCAGTATTTT,CASSWVDTQYF
TRBV5-6,TRBJ1-2,NA,NA,TGTGCCAGCAGCTTGTTTCTTGATCGCACAGGGCCCTATGGCTACACCTTC,CASSLFLDRTGPYGYTF
TRBV30,TRBJ1-1,NA,NA,TGTGCCTGGAGTGTAGACGTGAACACTGAAGCTTTCTTT,CAWSVDVNTEAFF
TRBV28,TRBJ2-7,few,TRBD2,TGTGCCAGCAGTGGCCCGGGGGGAAAGGTCTACGAGCAGTACTTC,CASSGPGGKVYEQYF
TRBV14,TRBJ1-1,few,NA,TGTGCCAGCAGCATAAGCACTGAAGCTTTCTTT,CASSISTEAFF
TRBV6-5,TRBJ2-3,NA,NA,TGTGCCAGCAGACACTTCTCCTCTAGCACAGATACGCAGTATTTT,CASRHFSSSTDTQYF
TRBV7-3,TRBJ2-1,NA,TRBD2,TGTGCCAGCAGTCACCTAGCGGGAGGCAGGAATGAGCAGTTCTTC,CASSHLAGGRNEQFF
TRBV5-4,TRBJ1-1,NA,NA,TGTGCCAGCAGCCCCGAGCTCGACACTGAAGCTTTCTTT,CASSPELDTEAFF
TRBV14,TRBJ2-2,NA,TRBD1,TGTGCCAGCAGCTTACAGGGGACCGGGGAGCTGTTTTTT,CASSLQGTGELFF
TRBV6-6,TRBJ2-5,NA,NA,TGTGCCAGCAGTTACCAAGACACAATCCAAGAGACCCAGTACTTC,CASSYQDTIQETQYF
TRBV7-9,TRBJ1-2,NA,TRBD1,TGTGCCAGCAGCATAGGGACAGATAACTATGGCTACACCTTC,CASSIGTDNYGYTF
TRBV3-1/TRBV3-2,TRBJ2-5,NA,TRBD2,TGTGCCAGCAGCCCGAGCGGGGGGGTCCAAGAGACCCAGTACTTC,CASSPSGGVQETQYF
TRBV7-2,TRBJ2-1,NA,NA,TGTGCCAGCAGCTTAGGAGATAGTTTTCGGTACAATGAGCAGTTCTTC,CASSLGDSFRYNEQFF
TRBV28,TRBJ2-4,NA,NA,TGTGCCAGCAGTCTCCCAGGGTTTGGGGCCAAAAACATTCAGTACTTC,CASSLPGFGAKNIQYF